This is a list of T cell receptor beta chains from one sample in a study of blood T cell repertoires in COVID-19. Generated by immunoSEQ multiplex PCR, the TCRdb table keeps only in-frame clones and is missing some. The sample has around 150,000 clones, approximately 85% seen once; the top ten hold about 3.4%. What was sequenced was PBMCs or T cells enriched from blood (not recorded which). These receptors all stem from a woman in her fifties or sixties with acute COVID-19. The CDR3 runs from the conserved cysteine through the conserved F or W. Each record gives: clone size, D gene, J gene, CDR3 length, V gene, CDR3 protein, CDR3 DNA. The D gene is left open where the match is weak. The size field is filled for only some rows; it gives once, few, many or a size class.

size: few
D: NA
J: TRBJ1-3
length: 15
V: TRBV7-3
CDR3: CASSPQGGGGNTIYF
DNA: TGTGCCAGCAGCCCCCAGGGAGGAGGTGGAAACACCATATATTTT

size: NA
D: NA
J: TRBJ2-6
length: 15
V: TRBV30
CDR3: CAWSVPGTGANVLTF
DNA: TGTGCCTGGAGTGTTCCAGGGACAGGGGCCAACGTCCTGACTTTC

size: NA
D: TRBD2
J: TRBJ2-5
length: 14
V: TRBV3-1/TRBV3-2
CDR3: CASSQGLVDETQYF
DNA: TGTGCCAGCAGCCAGGGACTAGTGGACGAGACCCAGTACTTC

size: few
D: NA
J: TRBJ2-1
length: 13
V: TRBV3-1/TRBV3-2
CDR3: CASSPSSSNEQFF
DNA: TGTGCCAGCAGCCCCTCTAGCAGCAATGAGCAGTTCTTC

size: NA
D: TRBD1
J: TRBJ2-7
length: 15
V: TRBV19
CDR3: CASSRTGQGTYEQYF
DNA: TGTGCCAGTAGTAGGACAGGGCAGGGGACCTACGAGCAGTACTTC

size: NA
D: NA
J: TRBJ2-1
length: 17
V: TRBV7-3
CDR3: CASSLIAAPSSYNEQFF
DNA: TGTGCCAGCAGCTTAATAGCGGCTCCTTCGTCCTACAATGAGCAGTTCTTC

size: NA
D: NA
J: TRBJ2-1
length: 16
V: TRBV27
CDR3: CASSLLLDRGYNEQFF
DNA: TGTGCCAGCAGTTTATTATTGGACAGAGGCTACAATGAGCAGTTCTTC

size: NA
D: NA
J: TRBJ2-5
length: 12
V: TRBV15
CDR3: CATSGHMETQYF
DNA: TGTGCCACGAGCGGACATATGGAGACCCAGTACTTC

size: NA
D: NA
J: TRBJ1-5
length: 14
V: TRBV28
CDR3: CASRGSGNNQPQHF
DNA: TGTGCCAGCAGGGGGTCCGGGAACAATCAGCCCCAGCATTTT

size: NA
D: NA
J: TRBJ2-3
length: 13
V: TRBV7-3
CDR3: CASSPTRADTQYF
DNA: TGTGCCAGCAGCCCTACTAGGGCAGATACGCAGTATTTT

size: NA
D: NA
J: TRBJ2-7
length: 18
V: TRBV11-2
CDR3: CASSLRGRGATRSYEQYF
DNA: TGTGCCAGCAGCTTAAGGGGTCGCGGGGCAACCCGCTCCTACGAGCAGTACTTC

size: NA
D: NA
J: TRBJ1-4
length: 12
V: TRBV15
CDR3: CATSRDTEKLFF
DNA: TGTGCCACCAGCAGAGATACAGAAAAACTGTTTTTT

size: NA
D: TRBD1
J: TRBJ1-5
length: 18
V: TRBV2
CDR3: CASSLTGGEGLSNQPQHF
DNA: TGTGCCAGCAGCTTGACAGGGGGCGAAGGTCTGAGCAATCAGCCCCAGCATTTT

size: NA
D: NA
J: TRBJ2-2
length: 14
V: TRBV7-3
CDR3: CASSLPGITGELFF
DNA: TGTGCCAGCAGCCTTCCAGGGATCACCGGGGAGCTGTTTTTT

size: NA
D: NA
J: TRBJ2-2
length: 16
V: TRBV5-1
CDR3: CASSRGTGGVAGELFF
DNA: TGCGCCAGCAGCCGCGGGACGGGGGGCGTGGCCGGGGAGCTGTTTTTT

size: once
D: NA
J: TRBJ2-2
length: 15
V: TRBV7-3
CDR3: CASSLTGSNTGELFF
DNA: TGTGCCAGCAGCTTGACGGGGTCGAACACCGGGGAGCTGTTTTTT

size: once
D: TRBD2
J: TRBJ2-1
length: 13
V: TRBV7-9
CDR3: CASSAWGGKEQFF
DNA: TGTGCCAGCAGCGCCTGGGGGGGGAAGGAGCAGTTCTTC

size: NA
D: NA
J: TRBJ2-7
length: 12
V: TRBV6-5
CDR3: CASSFTGDEQYF
DNA: TGTGCCAGCAGTTTTACGGGTGACGAGCAGTACTTC

size: once
D: NA
J: TRBJ2-7
length: 11
V: TRBV7-9
CDR3: CASSLRGEQYF
DNA: TGTGCCAGCAGCCTTAGGGGAGAGCAGTACTTC

size: NA
D: NA
J: TRBJ2-1
length: 14
V: TRBV11-1
CDR3: CASTLSTSYNEQFF
DNA: TGTGCCAGCACCCTTTCTACGTCCTACAATGAGCAGTTCTTC

size: NA
D: NA
J: TRBJ2-3
length: 14
V: TRBV5-1
CDR3: CASSLSGGTDTQYF
DNA: TGCGCCAGCAGCTTATCCGGAGGCACAGATACGCAGTATTTT

size: NA
D: TRBD1
J: TRBJ1-1
length: 16
V: TRBV11-3
CDR3: CASSARQGAGGTEAFF
DNA: TGTGCCAGCAGCGCCCGACAGGGGGCCGGGGGGACTGAAGCTTTCTTT

size: NA
D: NA
J: TRBJ1-1
length: 13
V: TRBV7-3
CDR3: CASSEGMNTEAFF
DNA: TGTGCCAGCAGCGAGGGCATGAACACTGAAGCTTTCTTT

size: NA
D: NA
J: TRBJ1-1
length: 12
V: TRBV28
CDR3: CASSVAGTEAFF
DNA: TGTGCCAGCAGTGTTGCGGGGACTGAAGCTTTCTTT